The clone carrying this TCR beta chain was detected only a few times. The antigen remains unidentified. TCR beta CDR3 regions were amplified from RNA transcripts. Researchers ran a first-round RT-PCR on the TCR CDR3 using the HTBI primer set. Each CDR3 protein gets one entry after TCRdb re-called the multiplex PCR reads with MiXCR. The sample holds about 760,000 distinct CDR3 sequences, 35% seen once. The sample comes from a study of T cells in Graves' hyperthyroidism and ophthalmopathy. Study-level points and caveats: Most clonotypes that expanded in the thyroid above 0.001 also showed up in blood.

The germline V and J ends were trimmed by 2 bases and 0 bases, with 14 bases remaining between them. The V gene's germline CDR1 is SGHRS and CDR2 YFSETQ. The CDR3 extends over 16 amino acids. Material: blood. The rearrangement links TRBV5-1 to TRBJ1-1, with unresolved D. The clonotype originates from a woman in her 40s with Graves' hyperthyroidism. The CDR3 loop reads CASSFRKGELNTEAFF. The CDR3 region has the DNA TGCGCCAGCAGCTTCAGGAAGGGAGAATTGAACACTGAAGCTTTCTTT.